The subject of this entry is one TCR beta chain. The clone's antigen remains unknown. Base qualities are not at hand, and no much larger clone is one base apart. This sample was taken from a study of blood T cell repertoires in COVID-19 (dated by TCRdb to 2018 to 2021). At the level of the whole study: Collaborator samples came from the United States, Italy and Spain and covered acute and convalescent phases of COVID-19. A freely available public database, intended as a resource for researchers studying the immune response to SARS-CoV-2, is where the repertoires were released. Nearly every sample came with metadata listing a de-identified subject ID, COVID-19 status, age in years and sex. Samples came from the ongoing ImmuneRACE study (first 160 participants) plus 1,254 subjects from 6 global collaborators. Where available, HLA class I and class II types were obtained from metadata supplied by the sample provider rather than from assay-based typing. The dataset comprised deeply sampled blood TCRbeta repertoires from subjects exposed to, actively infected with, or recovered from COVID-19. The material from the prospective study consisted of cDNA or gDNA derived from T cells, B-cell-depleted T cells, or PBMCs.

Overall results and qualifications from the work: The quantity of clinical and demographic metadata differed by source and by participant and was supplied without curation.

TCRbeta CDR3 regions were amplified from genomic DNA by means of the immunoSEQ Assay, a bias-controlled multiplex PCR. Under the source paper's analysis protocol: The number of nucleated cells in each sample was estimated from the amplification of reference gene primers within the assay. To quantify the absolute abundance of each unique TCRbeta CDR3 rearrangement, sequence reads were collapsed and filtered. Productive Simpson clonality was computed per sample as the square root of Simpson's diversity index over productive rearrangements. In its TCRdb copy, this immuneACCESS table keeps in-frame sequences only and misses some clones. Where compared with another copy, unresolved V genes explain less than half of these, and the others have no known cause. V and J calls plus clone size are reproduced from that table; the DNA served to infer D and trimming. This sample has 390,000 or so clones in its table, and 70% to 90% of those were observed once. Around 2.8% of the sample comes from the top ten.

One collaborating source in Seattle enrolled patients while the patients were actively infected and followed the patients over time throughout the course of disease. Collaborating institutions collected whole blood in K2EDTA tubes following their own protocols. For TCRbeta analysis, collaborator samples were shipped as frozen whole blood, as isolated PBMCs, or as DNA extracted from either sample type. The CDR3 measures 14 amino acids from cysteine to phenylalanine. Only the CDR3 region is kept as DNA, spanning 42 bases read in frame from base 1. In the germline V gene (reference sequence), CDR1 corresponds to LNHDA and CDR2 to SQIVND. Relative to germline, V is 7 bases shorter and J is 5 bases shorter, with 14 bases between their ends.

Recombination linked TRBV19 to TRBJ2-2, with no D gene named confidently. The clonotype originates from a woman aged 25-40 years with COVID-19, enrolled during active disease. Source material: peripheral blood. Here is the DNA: TGTGCCAGTAAGCCCGCCGGTCGTACCGGGGAGCTGTTTTTT. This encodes CASKPAGRTGELFF.